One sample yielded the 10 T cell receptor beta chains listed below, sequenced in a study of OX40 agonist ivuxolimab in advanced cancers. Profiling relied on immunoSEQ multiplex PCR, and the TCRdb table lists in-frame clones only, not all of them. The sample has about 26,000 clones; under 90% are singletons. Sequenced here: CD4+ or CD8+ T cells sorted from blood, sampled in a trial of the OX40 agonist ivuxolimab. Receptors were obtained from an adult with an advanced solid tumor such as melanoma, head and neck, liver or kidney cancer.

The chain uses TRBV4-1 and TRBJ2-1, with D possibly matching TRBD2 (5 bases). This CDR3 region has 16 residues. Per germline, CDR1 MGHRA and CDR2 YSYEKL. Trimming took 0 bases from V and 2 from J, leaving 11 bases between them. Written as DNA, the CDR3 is TGCGCCAGCAGCCAAGAAGAGAGGGTCCCCTACAATGAGCAGTTCTTC. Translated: CASSQEERVPYNEQFF.

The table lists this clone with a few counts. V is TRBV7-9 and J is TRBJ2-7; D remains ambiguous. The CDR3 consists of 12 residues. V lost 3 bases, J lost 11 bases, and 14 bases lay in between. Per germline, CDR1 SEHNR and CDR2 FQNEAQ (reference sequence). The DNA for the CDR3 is TGTGCCAGCAGCTTGTACAACCTGCAGGAGTACTTC. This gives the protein CASSLYNLQEYF.

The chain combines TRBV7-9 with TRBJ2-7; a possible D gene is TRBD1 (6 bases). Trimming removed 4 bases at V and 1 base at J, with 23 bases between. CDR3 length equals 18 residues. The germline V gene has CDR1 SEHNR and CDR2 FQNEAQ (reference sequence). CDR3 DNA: TGTGCCAGCAGCTGGACAGCGGACTCTAGAGGGTTGTCCTACGAGCAGTACTTC. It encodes CASSWTADSRGLSYEQYF.

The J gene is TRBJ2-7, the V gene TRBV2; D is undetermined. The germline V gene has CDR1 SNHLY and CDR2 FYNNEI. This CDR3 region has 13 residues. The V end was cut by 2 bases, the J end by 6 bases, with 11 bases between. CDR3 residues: CASSEMYLLEQYF. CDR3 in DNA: TGTGCCAGCAGTGAAATGTACCTTCTCGAGCAGTACTTC.

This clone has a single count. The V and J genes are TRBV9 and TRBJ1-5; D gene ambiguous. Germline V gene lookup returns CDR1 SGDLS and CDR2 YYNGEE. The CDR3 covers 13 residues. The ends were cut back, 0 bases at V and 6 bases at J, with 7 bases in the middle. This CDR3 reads CASSVEEGQPQHF. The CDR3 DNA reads TGTGCCAGCAGCGTAGAAGAGGGTCAGCCCCAGCATTTT.

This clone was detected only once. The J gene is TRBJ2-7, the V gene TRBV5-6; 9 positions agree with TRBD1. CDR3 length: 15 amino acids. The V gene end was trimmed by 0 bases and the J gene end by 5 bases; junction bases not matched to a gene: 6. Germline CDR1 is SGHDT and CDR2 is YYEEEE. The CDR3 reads CASSLEGQGYHEQYF. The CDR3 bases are TGTGCCAGCAGCTTGGAGGGACAGGGATACCACGAGCAGTACTTC.

The CDR3 DNA reads TGTGCCAGCAGCTTGCCTGCCGCCTCCGGGACACGTCCCTACGAGCAGTACTTC. Translation gives CASSLPAASGTRPYEQYF. This sequence joins TRBV5-6 and TRBJ2-7, with D possibly TRBD1 on 6 matching bases. The V and J ends lost 1 base and 2 bases respectively, with 22 bases between them. The CDR3 is 18 residues long. In germline, CDR1 is SGHDT, CDR2 YYEEEE.

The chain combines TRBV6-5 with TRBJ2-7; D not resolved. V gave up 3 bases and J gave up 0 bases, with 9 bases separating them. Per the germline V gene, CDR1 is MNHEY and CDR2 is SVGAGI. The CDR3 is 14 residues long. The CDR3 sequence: CASSYEASSYEQYF. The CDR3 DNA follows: TGTGCCAGCAGTTATGAGGCCAGCTCCTACGAGCAGTACTTC.

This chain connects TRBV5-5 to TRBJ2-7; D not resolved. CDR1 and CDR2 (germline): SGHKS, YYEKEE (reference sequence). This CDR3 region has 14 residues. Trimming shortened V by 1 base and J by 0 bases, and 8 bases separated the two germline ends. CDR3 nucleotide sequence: TGTGCCAGCAGCTTGATCCAGTTCTCCTACGAGCAGTACTTC. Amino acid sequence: CASSLIQFSYEQYF.

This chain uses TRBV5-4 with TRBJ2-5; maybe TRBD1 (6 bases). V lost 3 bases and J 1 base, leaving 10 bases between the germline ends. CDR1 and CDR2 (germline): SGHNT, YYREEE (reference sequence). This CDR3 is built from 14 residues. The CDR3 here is CASSSQGPQETQYF. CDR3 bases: TGTGCCAGCAGCTCACAGGGTCCCCAAGAGACCCAGTACTTC. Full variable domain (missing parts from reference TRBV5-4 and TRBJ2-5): ETGVTQSPTHLIKTRGQQVTLRCSSQSGHNTVSWYQQALGQGPQFIFQYYREEENGRGNFPPRFSGLQFPNYSSELNVNALELDDSALYLCASSSQGPQETQYFGPGTRLLVL.